The 9 T cell receptor beta chains below all came from one sample that was sequenced in a study of CD8+ T cells in alopecia areata. Sequencing templates came from extracted RNA that was reverse transcribed into cDNA. Clones were sequenced by immunoSEQ multiplex PCR, and TCRdb holds only the in-frame ones, with some missing. The repertoire holds roughly 200,000 clones, with about 56% as singletons. Sequencing was carried out using CD8+ T cells sorted from blood. The receptors originated from a human donor in good health.

The chain is built from TRBV4-1 and TRBJ1-1; D perhaps matches TRBD1 (6 bases). Trimming pared 4 bases from V and 4 bases from J, leaving 13 bases between. The CDR3 is 14 amino acids. In germline, CDR1 is MGHRA, CDR2 YSYEKL. CDR3 sequence: CASSLGGVATEAFF. The CDR3 nucleotides are TGCGCCAGCAGCCTAGGGGGAGTGGCCACTGAAGCTTTCTTT.

The rearrangement uses TRBV25-1 and TRBJ2-3; D remains ambiguous. This CDR3 is built from 12 residues. The V end was cut by 4 bases, the J end by 2 bases, with 4 bases between. In germline, CDR1 is MGHDK, CDR2 SYGVNS. The CDR3 reads CASSVTTDTQYF. The CDR3 DNA follows: TGTGCCAGCAGTGTTACCACAGATACGCAGTATTTT.

A single count supports this clone. V usage is TRBV9 and J usage is TRBJ1-1; 7 nucleotides align to TRBD1. Germline CDR1 and CDR2: SGDLS and YYNGEE. The CDR3 is 13 residues long. After removal of 7 bases from V and 0 bases from J, the junction contained 3 bases not matched to a gene. DNA of the CDR3: TGTGCCAGCGGGGACAGTATGAACACTGAAGCTTTCTTT. This sequence encodes CASGDSMNTEAFF.

The V and J genes are TRBV27 and TRBJ2-3; the D is unclear. V lost 1 base and J 4 bases, leaving 9 bases between the germline ends. This CDR3 has 14 amino acids. In germline, CDR1 is MNHEY, CDR2 SMNVEV (reference sequence). In DNA form, the CDR3 reads TGTGCCAGCAGTTTATGGTCTTTGGCAGATACGCAGTATTTT. Amino acids: CASSLWSLADTQYF.

The V and J genes are TRBV29-1 and TRBJ1-2; maybe TRBD1 (6 bases). Germline CDR1 SQVTM, CDR2 ANQGSEA. The V end lost 7 bases, the J end lost 4 bases, and 10 bases lay between the germline ends. This CDR3 is 11 amino acids long. CDR3 DNA: TGCAGCGGCGAGACAGGCTATGGCTACACCTTC. Translation: CSGETGYGYTF.

Only a few counts were recorded for this clone. V usage is TRBV6-1 and J usage is TRBJ1-5; the match to TRBD1 covers 7 bases. From germline, CDR1 is MNHNS and CDR2 SASEGT. This CDR3 has 15 amino acids. The J segment lost 4 bases and the V segment lost 8 bases, leaving 11 bases of the junction unmatched. The CDR3 protein is CASVPDRYSNQPQHF. The CDR3 bases are TGTGCCAGCGTCCCGGACAGGTATTCGAATCAGCCCCAGCATTTT.

This clone was recorded once. This sequence joins TRBV5-1 and TRBJ2-7; 9 bases match TRBD1. Trimming took 4 bases from V and 4 from J; bases not matched to a gene: 12. Germline V lookup: CDR1 SGHRS, CDR2 YFSETQ. The CDR3 totals 16 residues. The CDR3: CASSIGTGTATYEQYF. DNA of the CDR3: TGCGCCAGCAGCATCGGGACAGGGACAGCAACGTACGAGCAGTACTTC.

V and J are TRBV29-1 and TRBJ2-7, with D uncertain. The CDR3 contains 13 residues. Per the germline V gene, CDR1 is SQVTM and CDR2 is ANQGSEA. V was clipped by 5 bases and J by 0 bases, with 11 bases between them. CDR3 loop: CSVIEHNSYEQYF. CDR3 nucleotide sequence: TGCAGCGTTATAGAGCATAACTCCTACGAGCAGTACTTC.

The chain recombines TRBV18 with TRBJ2-7, with 7 bases aligning to TRBD1. With V trimmed by 0 bases and J by 2 bases, 1 base remained unmatched. In germline, CDR1 is KGHSH, CDR2 LQKENI. CDR3 size: 14 residues. CDR3 sequence: CASSPPDRPYEQYF. CDR3 DNA sequence: TGTGCCAGCTCACCACCGGACAGGCCCTACGAGCAGTACTTC.